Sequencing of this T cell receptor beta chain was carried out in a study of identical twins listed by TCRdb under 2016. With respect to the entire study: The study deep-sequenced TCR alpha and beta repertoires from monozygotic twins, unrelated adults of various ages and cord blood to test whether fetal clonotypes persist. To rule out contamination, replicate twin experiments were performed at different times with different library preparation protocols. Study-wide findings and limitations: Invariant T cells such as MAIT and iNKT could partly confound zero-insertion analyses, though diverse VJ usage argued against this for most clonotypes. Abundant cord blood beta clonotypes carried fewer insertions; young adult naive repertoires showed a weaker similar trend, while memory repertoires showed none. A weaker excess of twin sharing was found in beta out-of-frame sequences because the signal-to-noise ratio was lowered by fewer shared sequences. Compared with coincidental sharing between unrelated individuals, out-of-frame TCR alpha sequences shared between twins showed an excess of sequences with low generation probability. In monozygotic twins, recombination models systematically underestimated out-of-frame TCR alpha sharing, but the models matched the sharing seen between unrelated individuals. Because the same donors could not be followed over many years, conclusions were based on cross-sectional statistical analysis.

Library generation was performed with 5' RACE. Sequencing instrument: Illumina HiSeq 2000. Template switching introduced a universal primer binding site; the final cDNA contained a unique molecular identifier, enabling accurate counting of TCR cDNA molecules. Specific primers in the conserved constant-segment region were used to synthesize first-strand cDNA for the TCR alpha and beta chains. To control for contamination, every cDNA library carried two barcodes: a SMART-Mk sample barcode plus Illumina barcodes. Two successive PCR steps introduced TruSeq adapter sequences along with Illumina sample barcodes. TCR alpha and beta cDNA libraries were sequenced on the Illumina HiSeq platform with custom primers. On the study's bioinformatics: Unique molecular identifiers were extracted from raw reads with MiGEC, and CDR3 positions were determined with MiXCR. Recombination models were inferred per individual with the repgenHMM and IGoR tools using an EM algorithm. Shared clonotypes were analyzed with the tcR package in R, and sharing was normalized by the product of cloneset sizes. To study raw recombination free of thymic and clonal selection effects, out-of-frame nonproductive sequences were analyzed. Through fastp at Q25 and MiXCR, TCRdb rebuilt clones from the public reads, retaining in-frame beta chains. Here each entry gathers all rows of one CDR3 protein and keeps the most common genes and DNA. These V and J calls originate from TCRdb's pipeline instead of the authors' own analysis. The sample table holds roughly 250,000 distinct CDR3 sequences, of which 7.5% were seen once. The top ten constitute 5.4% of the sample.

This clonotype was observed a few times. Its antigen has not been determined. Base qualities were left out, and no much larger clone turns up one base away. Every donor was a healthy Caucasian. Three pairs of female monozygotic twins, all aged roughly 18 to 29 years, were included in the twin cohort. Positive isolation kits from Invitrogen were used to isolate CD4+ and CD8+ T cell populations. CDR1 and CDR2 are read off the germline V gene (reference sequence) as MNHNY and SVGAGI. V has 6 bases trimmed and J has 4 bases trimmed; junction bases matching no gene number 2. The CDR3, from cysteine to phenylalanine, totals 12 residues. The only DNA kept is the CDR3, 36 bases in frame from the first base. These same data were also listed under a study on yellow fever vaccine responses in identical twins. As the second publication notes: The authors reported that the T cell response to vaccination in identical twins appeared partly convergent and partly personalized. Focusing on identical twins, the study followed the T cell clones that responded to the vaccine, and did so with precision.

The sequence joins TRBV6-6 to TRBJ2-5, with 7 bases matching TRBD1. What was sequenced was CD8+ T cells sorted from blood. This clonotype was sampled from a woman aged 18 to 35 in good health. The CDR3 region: CASRNRGETQYF. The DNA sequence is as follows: TGTGCCAGCAGAAACAGGGGAGAGACCCAGTACTTC.